This T cell receptor (beta chain) was recovered during a study of blood T cells in healthy people across ages. Every donor contributed around 10 milliliters of peripheral blood by blood draw. The table lists this clonotype with a few counts. A second PCR of roughly 7 to 11 cycles used a sample-barcoded 5' primer and a J-beta primer mix. TCRdb reprocessed the 5' RACE reads with MiXCR, giving one entry per CDR3 protein. The sample has 650,000 to 800,000 distinct CDR3 sequences; approximately 52% are singletons. V was shortened by 0 bases and J by 4 bases, with 13 bases between the two germline ends. This CDR3 has 15 residues. CDR1 is SGHRS, CDR2 YFSETQ, per germline.

V is TRBV5-1 and J is TRBJ1-1; a possible D gene is TRBD1 (6 bases). Sequenced sample: blood. This sequence originates from a woman older than 75 in good health. The CDR3 reads CASSLVGGLSTEAFF. The CDR3 DNA is TGCGCCAGCAGCTTGGTTGGGGGCCTAAGCACTGAAGCTTTCTTT.